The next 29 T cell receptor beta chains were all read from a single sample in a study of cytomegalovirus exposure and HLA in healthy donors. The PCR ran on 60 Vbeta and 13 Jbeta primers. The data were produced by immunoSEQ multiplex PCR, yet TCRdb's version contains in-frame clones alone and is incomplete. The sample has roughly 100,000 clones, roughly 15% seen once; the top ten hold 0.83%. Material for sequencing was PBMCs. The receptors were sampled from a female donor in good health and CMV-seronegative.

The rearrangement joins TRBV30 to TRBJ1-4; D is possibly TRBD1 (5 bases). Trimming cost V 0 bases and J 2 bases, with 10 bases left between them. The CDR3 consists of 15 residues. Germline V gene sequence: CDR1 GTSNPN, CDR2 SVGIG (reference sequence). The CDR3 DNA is TGTGCCTGGAGTGTACGGGGGATTACTAATGAAAAACTGTTTTTT. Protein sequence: CAWSVRGITNEKLFF.

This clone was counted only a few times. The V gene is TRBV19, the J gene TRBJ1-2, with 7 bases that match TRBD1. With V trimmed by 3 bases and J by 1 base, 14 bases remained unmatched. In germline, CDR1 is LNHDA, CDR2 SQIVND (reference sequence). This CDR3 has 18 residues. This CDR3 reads CASSIGAYRRGDNYGYTF. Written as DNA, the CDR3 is TGTGCCAGTAGTATCGGGGCTTACCGCAGGGGGGATAACTATGGCTACACCTTC.

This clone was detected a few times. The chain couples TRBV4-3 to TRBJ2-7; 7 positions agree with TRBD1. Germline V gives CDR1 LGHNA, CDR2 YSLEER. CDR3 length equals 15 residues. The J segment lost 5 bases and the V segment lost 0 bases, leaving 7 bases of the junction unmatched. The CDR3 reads CASSQEDRATDEQYF. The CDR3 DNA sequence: TGCGCCAGCAGCCAAGAAGACAGGGCCACTGACGAGCAGTACTTC.

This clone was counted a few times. The CDR3 is CASTTGPGVDQPQHF. The CDR3 DNA reads TGTGCCAGCACGACAGGCCCCGGGGTGGATCAGCCCCAGCATTTT. This chain connects TRBV5-6 to TRBJ1-5, with D tentatively TRBD1 (6 bases). Germline V gene data show CDR1 as SGHDT and CDR2 as YYEEEE. The V end lost 6 bases, the J end lost 5 bases, and 18 bases lay between the germline ends. CDR3 length equals 15 residues.

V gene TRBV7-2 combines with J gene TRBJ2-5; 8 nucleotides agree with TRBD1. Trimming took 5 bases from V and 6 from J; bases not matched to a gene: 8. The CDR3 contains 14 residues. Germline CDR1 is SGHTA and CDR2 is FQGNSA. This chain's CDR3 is CASSPDRGGKTQYF. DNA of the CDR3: TGTGCCAGCAGCCCAGACAGGGGTGGAAAGACCCAGTACTTC. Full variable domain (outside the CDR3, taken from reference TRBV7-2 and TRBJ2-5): GAGVSQSPSNKVTEKGKDVELRCDPISGHTALYWYRQSLGQGLEFLIYFQGNSAPDKSGLPSDRFSAERTGGSVSTLTIQRTQQEDSAVYLCASSPDRGGKTQYFGPGTRLLVL.

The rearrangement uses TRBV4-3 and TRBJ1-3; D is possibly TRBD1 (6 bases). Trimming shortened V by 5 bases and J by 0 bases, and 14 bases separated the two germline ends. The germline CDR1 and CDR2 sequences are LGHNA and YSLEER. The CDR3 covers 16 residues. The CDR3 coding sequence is TGCGCCAGCAGCGCGACAGGCCCGAGCTCTGGAAACACCATATATTTT. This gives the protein CASSATGPSSGNTIYF.

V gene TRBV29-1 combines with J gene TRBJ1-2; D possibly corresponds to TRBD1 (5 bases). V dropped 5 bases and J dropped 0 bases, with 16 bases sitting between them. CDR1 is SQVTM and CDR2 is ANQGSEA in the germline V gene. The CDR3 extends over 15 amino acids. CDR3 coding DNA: TGCAGCGTTTTAGGGGTACGGGCCGCTAACTATGGCTACACCTTC. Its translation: CSVLGVRAANYGYTF.

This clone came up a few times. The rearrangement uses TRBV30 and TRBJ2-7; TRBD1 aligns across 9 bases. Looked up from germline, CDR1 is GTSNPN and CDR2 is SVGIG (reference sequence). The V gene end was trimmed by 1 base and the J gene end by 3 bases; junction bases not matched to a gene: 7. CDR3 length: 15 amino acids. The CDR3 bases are TGTGCCTGGAGTGCCCAGGGACAGGGTCGCTACGAGCAGTACTTC. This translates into CAWSAQGQGRYEQYF.

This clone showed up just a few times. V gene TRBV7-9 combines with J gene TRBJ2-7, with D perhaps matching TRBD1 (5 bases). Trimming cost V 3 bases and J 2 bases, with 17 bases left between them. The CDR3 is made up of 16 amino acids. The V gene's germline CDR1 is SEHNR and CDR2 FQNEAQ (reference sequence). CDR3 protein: CASSFIWGVAAYEQYF. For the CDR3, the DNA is TGTGCCAGCAGCTTCATTTGGGGCGTCGCCGCCTACGAGCAGTACTTC.

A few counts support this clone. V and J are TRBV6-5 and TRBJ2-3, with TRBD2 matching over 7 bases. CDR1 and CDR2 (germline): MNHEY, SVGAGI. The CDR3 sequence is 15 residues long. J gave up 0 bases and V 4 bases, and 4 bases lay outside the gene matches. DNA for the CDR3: TGTGCCAGCAGTTTGCTAGCGGTCAGCACAGATACGCAGTATTTT. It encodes CASSLLAVSTDTQYF.

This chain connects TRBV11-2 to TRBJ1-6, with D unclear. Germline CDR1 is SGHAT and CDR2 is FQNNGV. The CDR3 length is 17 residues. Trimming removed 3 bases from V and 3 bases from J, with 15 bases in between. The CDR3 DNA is TGTGCCAGCAGCTTCGCCGCGATAAGAAACTATAATTCACCCCTCCACTTT. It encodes CASSFAAIRNYNSPLHF.

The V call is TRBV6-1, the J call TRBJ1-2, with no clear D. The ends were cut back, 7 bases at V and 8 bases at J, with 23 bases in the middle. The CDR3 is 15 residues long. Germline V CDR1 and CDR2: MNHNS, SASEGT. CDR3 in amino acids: CASNRPQIEDLGYTF. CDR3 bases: TGTGCCAGCAACAGACCACAGATCGAGGACTTAGGCTACACCTTC.

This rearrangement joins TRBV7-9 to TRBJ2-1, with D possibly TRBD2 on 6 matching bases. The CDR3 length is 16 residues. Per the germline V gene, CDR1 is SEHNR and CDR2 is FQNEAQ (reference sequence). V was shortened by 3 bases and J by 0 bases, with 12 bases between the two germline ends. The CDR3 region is CASSFPGLSSYNEQFF. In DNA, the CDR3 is TGTGCCAGCAGCTTTCCGGGACTCAGCTCCTACAATGAGCAGTTCTTC.

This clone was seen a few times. The CDR3 coding sequence is TGTGCCAGCAGTGGAGGTAGCCGTACCAAAAACATTCAGTACTTC. Translation: CASSGGSRTKNIQYF. The chain employs TRBV2 and TRBJ2-4, with D unclear. The ends were cut back, 4 bases at V and 2 bases at J, with 12 bases in the middle. CDR1 is SNHLY, CDR2 FYNNEI, per germline. The CDR3 has 15 amino acids. Drawing the rest from reference TRBV2 and TRBJ2-4, the complete variable domain is EPEVTQTPSHQVTQMGQEVILRCVPISNHLYFYWYRQILGQKVEFLVSFYNNEISEKSEIFDDQFSVERPDGSNFTLKIRSTKLEDSAMYFCASSGGSRTKNIQYFGAGTRLSVL.

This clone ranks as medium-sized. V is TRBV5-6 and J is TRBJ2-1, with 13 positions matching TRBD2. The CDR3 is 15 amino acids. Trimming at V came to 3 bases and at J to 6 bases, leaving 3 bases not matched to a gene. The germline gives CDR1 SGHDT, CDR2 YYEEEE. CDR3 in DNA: TGTGCCAGCAGCTCGGGACTAGCGGGATTCAATGAGCAGTTCTTC. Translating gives CASSSGLAGFNEQFF. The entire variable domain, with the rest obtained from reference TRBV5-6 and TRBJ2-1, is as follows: DAGVTQSPTHLIKTRGQQVTLRCSPKSGHDTVSWYQQALGQGPQFIFQYYEEEERQRGNFPDRFSGHQFPNYSSELNVNALLLGDSALYLCASSSGLAGFNEQFFGPGTRLTVL.

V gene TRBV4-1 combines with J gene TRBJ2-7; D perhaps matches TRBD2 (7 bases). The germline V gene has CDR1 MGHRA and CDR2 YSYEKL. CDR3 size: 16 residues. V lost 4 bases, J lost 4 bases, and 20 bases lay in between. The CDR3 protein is CASSPQGRGGFYEQYF. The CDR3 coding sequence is TGCGCCAGCAGCCCTCAAGGTAGGGGGGGCTTTTACGAGCAGTACTTC.

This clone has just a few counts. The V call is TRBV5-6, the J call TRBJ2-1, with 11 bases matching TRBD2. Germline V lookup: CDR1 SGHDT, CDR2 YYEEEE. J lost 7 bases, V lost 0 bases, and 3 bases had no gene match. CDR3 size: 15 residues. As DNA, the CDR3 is TGTGCCAGCAGCTTGGTTTCTAGCGGGGGGAATGAGCAGTTCTTC. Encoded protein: CASSLVSSGGNEQFF.

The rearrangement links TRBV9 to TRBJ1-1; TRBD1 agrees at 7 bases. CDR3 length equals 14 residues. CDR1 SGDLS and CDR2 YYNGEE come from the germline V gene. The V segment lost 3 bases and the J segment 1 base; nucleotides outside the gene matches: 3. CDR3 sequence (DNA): TGTGCCAGCAGCGGACAGGGCTGGAACACTGAAGCTTTCTTT. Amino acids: CASSGQGWNTEAFF.

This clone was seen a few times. CDR3 nucleotide sequence: TGTGCCATCAGGGGGACTAGCGGGGGCTACCGCAATGAGCAGTTCTTC. It encodes CAIRGTSGGYRNEQFF. The chain recombines TRBV10-3 with TRBJ2-1; 14 bases line up with TRBD2. This CDR3 has 16 residues. Losses at the gene ends were 6 bases for V and 6 bases for J; bases not matched to a gene: 7. CDR1 and CDR2 (germline): ENHRY, SYGVKD.

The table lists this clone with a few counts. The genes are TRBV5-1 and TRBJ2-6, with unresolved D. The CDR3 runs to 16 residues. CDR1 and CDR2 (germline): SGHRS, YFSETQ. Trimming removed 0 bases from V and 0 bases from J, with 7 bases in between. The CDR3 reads CASSLEQISGANVLTF. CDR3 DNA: TGCGCCAGCAGCTTGGAACAGATCTCTGGGGCCAACGTCCTGACTTTC. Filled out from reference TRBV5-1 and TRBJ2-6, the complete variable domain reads KAGVTQTPRYLIKTRGQQVTLSCSPISGHRSVSWYQQTPGQGLQFLFEYFSETQRNKGNFPGRFSGRQFSNSRSEMNVSTLELGDSALYLCASSLEQISGANVLTFGAGSRLTVL.

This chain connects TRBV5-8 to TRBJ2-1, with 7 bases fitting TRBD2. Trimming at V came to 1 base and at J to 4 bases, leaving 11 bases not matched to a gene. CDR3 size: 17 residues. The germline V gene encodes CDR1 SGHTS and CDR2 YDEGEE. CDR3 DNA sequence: TGTGCCAGCAGCTTGTTTGCGGGGGAAGGACGATACAATGAGCAGTTCTTC. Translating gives CASSLFAGEGRYNEQFF.

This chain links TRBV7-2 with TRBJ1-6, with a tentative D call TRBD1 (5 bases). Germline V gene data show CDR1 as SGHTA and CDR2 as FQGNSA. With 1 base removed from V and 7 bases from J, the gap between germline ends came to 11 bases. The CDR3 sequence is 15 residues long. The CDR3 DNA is TGTGCCAGCAGCTTAGATAGGGGATTAAATTCACCCCTCCACTTT. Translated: CASSLDRGLNSPLHF. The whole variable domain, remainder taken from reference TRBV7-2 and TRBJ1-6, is GAGVSQSPSNKVTEKGKDVELRCDPISGHTALYWYRQSLGQGLEFLIYFQGNSAPDKSGLPSDRFSAERTGGSVSTLTIQRTQQEDSAVYLCASSLDRGLNSPLHFGNGTRLTVT.

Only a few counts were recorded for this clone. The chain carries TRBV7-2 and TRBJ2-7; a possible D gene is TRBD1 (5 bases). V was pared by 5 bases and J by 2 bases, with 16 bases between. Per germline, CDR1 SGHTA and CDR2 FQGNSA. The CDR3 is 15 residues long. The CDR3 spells CASSGPRGRTYEQYF. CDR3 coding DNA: TGTGCCAGCAGCGGCCCTAGGGGCCGTACCTACGAGCAGTACTTC.

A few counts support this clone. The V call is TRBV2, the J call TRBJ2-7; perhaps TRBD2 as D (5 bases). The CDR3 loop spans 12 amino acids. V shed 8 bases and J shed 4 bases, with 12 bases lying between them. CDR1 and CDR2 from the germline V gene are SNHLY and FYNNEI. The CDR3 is CASGWETYEQYF. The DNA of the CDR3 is TGTGCCAGCGGTTGGGAGACTTACGAGCAGTACTTC.

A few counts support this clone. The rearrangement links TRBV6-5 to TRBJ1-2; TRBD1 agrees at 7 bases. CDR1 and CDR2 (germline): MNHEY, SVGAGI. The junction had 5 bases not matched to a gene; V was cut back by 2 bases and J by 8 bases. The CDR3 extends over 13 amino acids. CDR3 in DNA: TGTGCCAGCAGTTACAGAGGGGGCAGGGGCTACACCTTC. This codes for CASSYRGGRGYTF.

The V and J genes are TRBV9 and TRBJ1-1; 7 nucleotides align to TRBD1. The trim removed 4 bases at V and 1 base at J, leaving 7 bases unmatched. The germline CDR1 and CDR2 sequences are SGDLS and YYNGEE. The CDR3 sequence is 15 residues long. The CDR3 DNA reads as TGTGCCAGCAGCTCGTACCAGGGGGGGAACACTGAAGCTTTCTTT. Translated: CASSSYQGGNTEAFF.

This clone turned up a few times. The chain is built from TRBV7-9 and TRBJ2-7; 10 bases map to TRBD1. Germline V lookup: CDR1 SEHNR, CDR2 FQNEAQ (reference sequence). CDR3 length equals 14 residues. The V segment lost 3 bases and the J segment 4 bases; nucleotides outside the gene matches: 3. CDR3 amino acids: CASSLTGGRYEQYF. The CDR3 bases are TGTGCCAGCAGCTTGACAGGGGGCAGGTACGAGCAGTACTTC.

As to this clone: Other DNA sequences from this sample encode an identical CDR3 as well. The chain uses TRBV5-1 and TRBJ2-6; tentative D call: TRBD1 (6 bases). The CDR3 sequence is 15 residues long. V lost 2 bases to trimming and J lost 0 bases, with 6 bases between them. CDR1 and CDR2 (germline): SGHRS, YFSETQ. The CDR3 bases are TGCGCCAGCAGCTTAGGGGGCTCTGGGGCCAACGTCCTGACTTTC. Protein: CASSLGGSGANVLTF. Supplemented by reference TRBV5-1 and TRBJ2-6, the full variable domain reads KAGVTQTPRYLIKTRGQQVTLSCSPISGHRSVSWYQQTPGQGLQFLFEYFSETQRNKGNFPGRFSGRQFSNSRSEMNVSTLELGDSALYLCASSLGGSGANVLTFGAGSRLTVL.

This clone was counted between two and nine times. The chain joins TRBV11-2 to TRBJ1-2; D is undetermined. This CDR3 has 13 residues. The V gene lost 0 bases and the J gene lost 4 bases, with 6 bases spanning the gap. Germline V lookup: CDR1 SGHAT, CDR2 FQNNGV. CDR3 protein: CASSLDRPYGYTF. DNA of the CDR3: TGTGCCAGCAGCTTAGACAGGCCCTATGGCTACACCTTC.